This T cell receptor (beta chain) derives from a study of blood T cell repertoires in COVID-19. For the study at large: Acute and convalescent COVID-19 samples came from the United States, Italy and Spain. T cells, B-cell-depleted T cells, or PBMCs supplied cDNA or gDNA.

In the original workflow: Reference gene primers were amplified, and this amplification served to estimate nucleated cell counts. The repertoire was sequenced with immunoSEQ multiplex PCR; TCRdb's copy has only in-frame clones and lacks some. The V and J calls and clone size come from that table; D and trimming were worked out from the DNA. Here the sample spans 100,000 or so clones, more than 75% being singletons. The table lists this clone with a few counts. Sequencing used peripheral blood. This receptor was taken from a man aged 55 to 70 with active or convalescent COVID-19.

The chain's CDR3 is CASTLTGGTEAFF. DNA of the CDR3: TGTGCCAGCACTCTAACGGGGGGAACTGAAGCTTTCTTT. This sequence joins TRBV12-3 or TRBV12-4 and TRBJ1-1; D possibly corresponds to TRBD1 (5 bases). This CDR3 has 13 amino acids. Trimming took 7 bases from V and 5 from J, leaving 14 bases between them.